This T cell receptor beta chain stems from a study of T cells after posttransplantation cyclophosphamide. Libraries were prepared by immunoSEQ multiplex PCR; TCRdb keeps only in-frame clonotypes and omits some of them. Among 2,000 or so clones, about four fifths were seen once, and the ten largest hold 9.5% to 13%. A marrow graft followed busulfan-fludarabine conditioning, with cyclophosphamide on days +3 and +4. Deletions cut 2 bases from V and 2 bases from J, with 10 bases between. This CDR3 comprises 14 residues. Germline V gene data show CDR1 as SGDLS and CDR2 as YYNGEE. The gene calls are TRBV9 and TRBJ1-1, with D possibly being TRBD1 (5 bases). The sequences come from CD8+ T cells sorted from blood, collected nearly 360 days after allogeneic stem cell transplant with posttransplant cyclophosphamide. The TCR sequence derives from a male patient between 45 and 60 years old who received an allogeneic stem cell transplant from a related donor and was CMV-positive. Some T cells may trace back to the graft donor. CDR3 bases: TGTGCCAGCAGCGTGCAGGGTATAAACACTGAAGCTTTCTTT. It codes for CASSVQGINTEAFF.